A selection of T cell receptor beta chains follows, all from one sample in a study of Ad26.COV2.S vaccination and SARS-CoV-2 variants. This table comes from immunoSEQ multiplex PCR, and its TCRdb copy is limited to in-frame clones, with some not included. The profile shows about 180,000 clones, 87% of them singletons. This sample comprised peripheral blood, obtained after recovery from COVID-19. Receptors were obtained from a human donor who had recovered from COVID-19. CDR3s include the opening cysteine and the closing phenylalanine or tryptophan. The D gene is left open where the match is weak. Not all rows give a size; the values are once, few, many and, for expanded clones, a class.

>TRBV2|-|once|TRBJ1-1
CASNLGGFTEAFF
TGTGCCAGCAATTTAGGGGGGTTCACTGAAGCTTTCTTT
>TRBV9|-|-|TRBJ2-5
CASSAGRTGRAETQYF
TGTGCCAGCAGCGCCGGACGTACAGGGAGAGCGGAGACCCAGTACTTC
>TRBV2|-|once|TRBJ1-5
CASLRERSNQPQHF
TGTGCCAGCTTGAGGGAACGCAGCAATCAGCCCCAGCATTTT
>TRBV14|-|-|TRBJ2-1
CASSLAQVEQFF
TGTGCCAGCAGCCTAGCGCAGGTTGAGCAGTTCTTC
>TRBV4-1|-|-|TRBJ1-4
CASSQAPGGGEGKLFF
TGCGCCAGCAGCCAAGCCCCCGGGGGGGGCGAAGGGAAACTGTTTTTT
>TRBV28|-|-|TRBJ2-7
CASTRLGDGYEQYF
TGTGCCAGCACCCGGTTAGGGGACGGTTACGAGCAGTACTTC
>TRBV7-2|-|few|TRBJ2-7
CASSLPSINEQYF
TGTGCCAGCAGCTTACCTAGCATCAACGAGCAGTACTTC
>TRBV7-9|TRBD2|few|TRBJ2-2
CASSQAGNTGELFF
TGTGCCAGCAGCCAAGCGGGAAACACCGGGGAGCTGTTTTTT
>TRBV9|TRBD2|-|TRBJ2-5
CASSWTSGETQYF
TGTGCCAGCAGCTGGACTAGTGGGGAGACCCAGTACTTC
>TRBV2|-|once|TRBJ2-7
CASSEEGGPYEQYF
TGTGCCAGCAGTGAAGAAGGGGGGCCCTACGAGCAGTACTTC
>TRBV19|-|once|TRBJ1-1
CASSSPLDTEGAEAFF
TGTGCCAGTAGTAGCCCCTTGGACACCGAAGGGGCTGAAGCTTTCTTT
>TRBV5-1|-|-|TRBJ2-4
CASSLVGSILAKNIQYF
TGCGCCAGCAGCTTGGTGGGCAGTATTCTAGCCAAAAACATTCAGTACTTC
>TRBV2|TRBD2|-|TRBJ2-5
CASSPRTSGMYQETQYF
TGTGCCAGCAGTCCACGGACTAGCGGGATGTACCAAGAGACCCAGTACTTC
>TRBV10-3|-|-|TRBJ2-1
CAIMNGSRNEQFF
TGTGCCATCATGAACGGGAGTAGAAATGAGCAGTTCTTC
>TRBV13|-|-|TRBJ2-3
CASSSDRGGRDTQYF
TGTGCCAGCAGTTCAGACAGGGGAGGGAGAGATACGCAGTATTTT
>TRBV5-1|-|once|TRBJ2-5
CASSPEVGRETQYF
TGCGCCAGCAGCCCCGAAGTGGGTAGGGAGACCCAGTACTTC
>TRBV29-1|-|-|TRBJ1-5
CSVGQPNQPQHF
TGCAGCGTTGGACAGCCTAATCAGCCCCAGCATTTT
>TRBV3-1/TRBV3-2|-|few|TRBJ1-4
CASSQAGHRNEKLFF
TGTGCCAGCAGCCAAGCCGGACACCGTAATGAAAAACTGTTTTTT
>TRBV5-1|-|-|TRBJ2-2
CASSLGGRHTGELFF
TGCGCCAGCAGCTTAGGCGGCCGGCACACCGGGGAGCTGTTTTTT
>TRBV10-3|TRBD2|once|TRBJ2-1
CAINSGGTSNEQFF
TGTGCCATCAATAGTGGAGGGACTAGCAATGAGCAGTTCTTC
>TRBV5-6|-|-|TRBJ1-6
CASSLERVRGNSPLHF
TGTGCCAGCAGCTTGGAAAGGGTCCGGGGTAATTCACCCCTCCACTTT
>TRBV7-3|TRBD2|-|TRBJ2-1
CASTPGRGGPNEQFF
TGTGCCAGCACCCCAGGGCGGGGGGGCCCCAATGAGCAGTTCTTC
>TRBV5-4|TRBD1|-|TRBJ1-3
CASSPGQGLGNTIYF
TGTGCCAGCAGCCCCGGACAGGGGCTAGGAAACACCATATATTTT
>TRBV28|TRBD1|few|TRBJ1-2
CAGRDSLYGYTF
TGTGCCGGCCGGGACAGTCTCTATGGCTACACCTTC
>TRBV9|TRBD2|-|TRBJ2-1
CASSVGPSGRGNEQFF
TGTGCCAGCAGCGTAGGCCCCAGCGGGAGAGGCAATGAGCAGTTCTTC
>TRBV12-3/TRBV12-4|-|-|TRBJ2-7
CASPPDPSYEQYF
TGTGCCAGCCCCCCTGACCCTAGCTACGAGCAATACTTC
>TRBV29-1|-|once|TRBJ1-1
CSGGTAPSAFF
TGCAGCGGTGGGACCGCCCCCTCAGCTTTCTTT
>TRBV5-1|-|-|TRBJ2-1
CASSALGKESYNEQFF
TGCGCCAGCAGCGCCCTAGGGAAAGAATCCTACAATGAGCAGTTCTTC
>TRBV7-9|TRBD1|many|TRBJ1-6
CASSIEVGGNNSPLHF
TGTGCCAGCAGCATCGAAGTAGGGGGCAATAATTCACCCCTCCACTTT
>TRBV4-2|-|-|TRBJ1-1
CASSQDSWREQAFF
TGTGCCAGCAGCCAAGATAGTTGGCGCGAGCAAGCTTTCTTT
>TRBV5-6|-|-|TRBJ2-7
CASLAGGGNEQYF
TGTGCCAGCCTTGCCGGGGGCGGAAACGAGCAGTACTTC
>TRBV2|-|-|TRBJ1-1
CASSGKGGRGNTEAFF
TGTGCCAGCAGTGGTAAAGGGGGAAGGGGGAACACTGAAGCTTTCTTT
>TRBV2|TRBD1|-|TRBJ1-5
CASSEQGGKGNQPQHF
TGTGCCAGCAGCGAGCAGGGGGGCAAAGGCAATCAGCCCCAGCATTTT
>TRBV11-2|-|-|TRBJ2-3
CASSLVGPGASTDTQYF
TGTGCCAGCAGCTTAGTGGGGCCAGGGGCTAGCACAGATACGCAGTATTTT
>TRBV5-6|TRBD1|once|TRBJ1-2
CASSLDPGGANYGYTF
TGTGCCAGCAGCTTGGATCCAGGGGGAGCTAACTATGGCTACACCTTC
>TRBV27|TRBD2|-|TRBJ2-7
CASSVTAGVHYEQYF
TGTGCCAGCTCAGTTACCGCGGGAGTACACTACGAGCAGTACTTC
>TRBV15|-|-|TRBJ2-1
CATSSGYNEQFF
TGTGCCACCAGCAGTGGGTACAATGAGCAGTTCTTC
>TRBV6-5|-|-|TRBJ1-3
CASSKLLGAGNTIYF
TGTGCCAGCAGTAAACTCCTCGGGGCTGGAAACACCATATATTTT
>TRBV5-6|TRBD1|-|TRBJ1-5
CASSRGQDQPQHF
TGTGCCAGCAGCCGCGGACAGGATCAGCCCCAGCATTTT
>TRBV19|-|-|TRBJ2-2
CASTAGAFPTGELFF
TGTGCCAGTACTGCGGGGGCGTTCCCCACCGGGGAGCTGTTTTTT
>TRBV6-5|-|once|TRBJ2-7
CASSYSASATFYEQYF
TGTGCCAGCAGTTACTCAGCTAGCGCTACTTTCTACGAGCAGTACTTC
>TRBV10-3|-|-|TRBJ1-5
CAISLGGDQPQHF
TGTGCCATCAGTTTGGGAGGGGATCAGCCCCAGCATTTT
>TRBV27|TRBD1|-|TRBJ1-6
CASSRQGYNSPLHF
TGTGCCAGCAGTCGACAGGGTTATAATTCACCCCTCCACTTT
>TRBV23-1|TRBD2|-|TRBJ2-3
CASSHSPGTSVDTQYF
TGCGCCAGCAGTCATTCCCCCGGGACTAGCGTAGATACGCAGTATTTT
>TRBV6-4|-|-|TRBJ2-3
CASSAVLADTQYF
TGTGCCAGCAGTGCAGTCCTCGCAGATACGCAGTATTTT
>TRBV7-9|TRBD1|-|TRBJ2-7
CASSQSTRTGVEQYF
TGTGCCAGCAGCCAAAGCACAAGGACAGGCGTCGAGCAGTACTTC
>TRBV3-1/TRBV3-2|-|-|TRBJ1-3
CASSLTGPGNTIYF
TGTGCCAGCAGCCTAACAGGCCCGGGAAACACCATATATTTT
>TRBV7-9|TRBD1|few|TRBJ1-2
CASSLAPGQGAESGCYTF
TGTGCCAGCAGCTTAGCGCCGGGACAGGGGGCGGAGAGTGGGTGCTACACCTTC
>TRBV28|-|-|TRBJ2-5
CASSRPRGSGETQYF
TGTGCCAGCAGTAGACCCCGGGGGAGTGGAGAGACCCAGTACTTC
>TRBV6-2/TRBV6-3|TRBD2|-|TRBJ2-1
CASSYVAGGPNEQFF
TGTGCCAGCAGTTACGTAGCGGGGGGGCCCAATGAGCAGTTCTTC
>TRBV4-2|-|-|TRBJ1-4
CASSPLAGINEKLFF
TGTGCCAGCAGCCCGTTAGCAGGGATTAATGAAAAACTGTTTTTT